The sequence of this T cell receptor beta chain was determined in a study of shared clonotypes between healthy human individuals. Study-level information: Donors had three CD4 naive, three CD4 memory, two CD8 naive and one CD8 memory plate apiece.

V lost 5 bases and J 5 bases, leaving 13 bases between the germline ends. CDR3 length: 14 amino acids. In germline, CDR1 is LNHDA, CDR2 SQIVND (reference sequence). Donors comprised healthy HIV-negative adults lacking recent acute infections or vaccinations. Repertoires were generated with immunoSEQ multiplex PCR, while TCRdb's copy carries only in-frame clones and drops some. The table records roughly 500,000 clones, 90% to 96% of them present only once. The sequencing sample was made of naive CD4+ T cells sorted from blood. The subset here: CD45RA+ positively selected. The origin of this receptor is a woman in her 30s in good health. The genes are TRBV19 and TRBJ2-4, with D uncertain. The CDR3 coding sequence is TGTGCCAGTAGTGGAGACGGGCCGCAAAACATTCAGTACTTC. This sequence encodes CASSGDGPQNIQYF.